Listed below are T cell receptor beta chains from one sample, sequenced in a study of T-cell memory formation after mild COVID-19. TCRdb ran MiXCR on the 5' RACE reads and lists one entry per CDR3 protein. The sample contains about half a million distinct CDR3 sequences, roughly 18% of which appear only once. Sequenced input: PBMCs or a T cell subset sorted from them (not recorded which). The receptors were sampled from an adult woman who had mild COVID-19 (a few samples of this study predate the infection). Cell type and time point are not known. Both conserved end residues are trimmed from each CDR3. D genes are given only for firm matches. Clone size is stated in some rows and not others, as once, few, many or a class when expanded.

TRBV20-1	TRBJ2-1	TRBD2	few	SATSGGRGYSYNEQF
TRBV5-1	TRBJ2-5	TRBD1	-	ASSATGGSMETQY
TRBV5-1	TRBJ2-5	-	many	ASSFRPPPETQY
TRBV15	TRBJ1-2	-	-	ATSRDSYGYT
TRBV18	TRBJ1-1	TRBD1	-	ASSPSTGMNTEAF
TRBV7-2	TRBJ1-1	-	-	ASSLKGFATEAF
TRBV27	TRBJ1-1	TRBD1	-	ASSTLGQGSGTEAF
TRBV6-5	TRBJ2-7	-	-	ASSYSMVGRTYEQY
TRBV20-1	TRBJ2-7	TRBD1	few	SAHTGTGGGEQY
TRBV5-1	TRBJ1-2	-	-	ASSLEALRGYT
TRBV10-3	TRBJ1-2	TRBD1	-	AISESPGQDNYGYT
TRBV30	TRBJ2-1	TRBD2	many	AWRLAVGRNEQF
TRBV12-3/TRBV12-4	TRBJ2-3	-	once	ASSFGRTNTDTQY
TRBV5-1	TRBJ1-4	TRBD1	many	ASSAGQGLSEKLF
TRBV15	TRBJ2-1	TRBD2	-	ATSRDPTAGAVYEQF
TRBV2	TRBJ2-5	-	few	ASSPRRRAARETQY
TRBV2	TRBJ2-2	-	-	ASNEQGPYTGELF
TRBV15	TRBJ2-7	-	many	ATSRGRDRYEQY
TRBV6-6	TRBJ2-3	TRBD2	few	ASSGPGGPSDTQY
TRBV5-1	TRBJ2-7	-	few	ASSADTAYEQY
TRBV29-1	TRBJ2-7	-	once	SVAGTITYEQY
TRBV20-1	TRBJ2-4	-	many	SVPGYLAKNIQY
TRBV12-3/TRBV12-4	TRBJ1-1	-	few	ASSRGVENTEAF